The present entry profiles one T cell receptor beta chain with its context. The antigen remains unidentified. These data come from a study of shared clonotypes between healthy human individuals. Overall study results and limits: Clonotype sharing among donors was expected to depend on sequencing depth.

The CDR3 sequence is 15 residues long. Germline V gene sequence: CDR1 SGHRS, CDR2 YFSETQ. V was trimmed by 3 bases and J by 8 bases, leaving 20 bases between them. Produced via immunoSEQ multiplex PCR; TCRdb's table is partial and in-frame only. This table has 2 million to 2.5 million clones, under 95% appearing once. The sequenced material came from naive CD4+ T cells from PBMCs. Subset described: CD45RA+ positively selected. The chain has TRBV5-1 and TRBJ1-2; D is unclear. This receptor was taken from a man between 18 and 35 years old in good health. Some clones in this sample may be carry-over from other donors' samples. The CDR3 here is CASSSGEAVLQGYTF. In nucleotides, the CDR3 is TGCGCCAGCAGCTCGGGCGAGGCAGTCCTACAAGGCTACACCTTC.